This TCR beta chain was profiled in a study of cytomegalovirus exposure and HLA in healthy donors. Whole-study findings and limits: V segments that were indistinguishable, TRBV6-2 and TRBV6-3 among them, were omitted from analysis. In a later analysis, approximately 15,000 TCR beta sequences were associated with HLA alleles at 0.05 false discovery rate. Prior analysis indicated that the majority of TCR beta V segments exhibited productivity approximately 87% or approximately 30% of the time.

Trimming left V 0 bases short and J 0 bases short, with 9 bases between. Germline V gives CDR1 GTSNPN, CDR2 SVGIG (reference sequence). This CDR3 spans 15 amino acids. The PCR ran on 60 Vbeta and 13 Jbeta primers. The assay was immunoSEQ multiplex PCR, and TCRdb's table has in-frame clones only and misses some. Altogether about 160,000 clones are present, about 81% being singletons, with the ten largest covering about 0.89%. The study sampled nominally healthy donors, though unrecorded immune exposures were likely. A note on this clone: The antigen remains undetermined.

The chain employs TRBV30 and TRBJ2-1; D not resolved. This receptor was taken from a girl aged 2-10 years in good health and CMV-seropositive. Sequencing used PBMCs. CDR3 sequence reads: CAWSVDTSSYNEQFF. The CDR3 bases are TGTGCCTGGAGTGTCGATACGAGCTCCTACAATGAGCAGTTCTTC.